These 18 T cell receptor beta chains came from one sample sequenced in a study of T cell responses to AZD1222 COVID-19 vaccine (dated by TCRdb to the early 2020s). Library method: the immunoSEQ multiplex PCR assay. TCRdb re-hosts the immuneACCESS table, in-frame sequences only. Its copies lack some clones; in the studies checked, an unresolved V gene accounts for under half of them, and the cause for the rest is not known. Here the sample has about 130,000 clones; more than 90% occur a single time. The biggest ten clones account for 1.6% of the sample. The time point label, read with the paper, signifies: baseline before first vaccination. The sample in question was peripheral blood, obtained on day 0 of AZD1222 vaccination. Receptor source: an adult in good health.

The chain joins TRBV7-3 to TRBJ1-6; no reliable D call. The germline V gene encodes CDR1 SGHTA and CDR2 FQGTGA. There are 15 residues in the CDR3. Trimming stripped 1 base from V and 6 bases from J, with 10 bases between. Here the CDR3 DNA reads TGTGCCAGCAGCTTAAGTCCAGGTGGTAATTCACCCCTCCACTTT. Its protein is CASSLSPGGNSPLHF.

The chain combines TRBV3-1 (or the pseudogene TRBV3-2) with TRBJ2-3; 7 nucleotides align to TRBD2. The germline V gene has CDR1 LGHDT and CDR2 YNNKEL (reference sequence). The CDR3 totals 16 residues. V lost 1 base, J lost 3 bases, and 7 bases stayed unmatched. CDR3 nucleotides: TGTGCCAGCAGCCAAGTAGGCGGGAGCGGTACAGATACGCAGTATTTT. Translated: CASSQVGGSGTDTQYF.

This clone is a singleton in its sample. The CDR3 protein is CASSPGERVLAYEQYF. For the CDR3, the DNA is TGCGCCAGCAGCCCAGGGGAGAGAGTACTGGCCTACGAGCAGTACTTC. V usage is TRBV5-1 and J usage is TRBJ2-7; D is possibly TRBD1 (6 bases). V shed 4 bases and J shed 2 bases, with 19 bases lying between them. The CDR3 totals 16 residues. Germline V gene sequence: CDR1 SGHRS, CDR2 YFSETQ.

The chain couples TRBV19 to TRBJ2-1, with 12 bases aligning to TRBD2. The junction had 10 bases not matched to a gene; V was cut back by 6 bases and J by 4 bases. Germline CDR1 LNHDA, CDR2 SQIVND (reference sequence). The CDR3 is 17 residues long. The DNA of the CDR3 is TGTGCCAGTAGCACTCGGCGGACTAGCGGGGCGTACAATGAGCAGTTCTTC. Protein sequence: CASSTRRTSGAYNEQFF. Full variable domain (missing parts from reference TRBV19 and TRBJ2-1): DGGITQSPKYLFRKEGQNVTLSCEQNLNHDAMYWYRQDPGQGLRLIYYSQIVNDFQKGDIAEGYSVSREKKESFPLTVTSAQKNPTAFYLCASSTRRTSGAYNEQFFGPGTRLTVL.

The rearrangement joins TRBV27 to TRBJ2-1, with D possibly matching TRBD2 (7 bases). V lost 6 bases and J 8 bases, leaving 26 bases between the germline ends. This CDR3 region has 17 residues. The germline gives CDR1 MNHEY, CDR2 SMNVEV (reference sequence). CDR3 in amino acids: CASSTNTRGLGWDEQFF. The DNA of the CDR3 is TGTGCCAGCAGCACCAACACGCGGGGGCTCGGGTGGGATGAGCAGTTCTTC.

This clone was seen just once. J is TRBJ2-3 and V is TRBV19; 9 bases match TRBD2. V dropped 4 bases and J dropped 3; count of bases not matched to a gene: 14. Germline assignment: CDR1 LNHDA and CDR2 SQIVND (reference sequence). The CDR3 totals 18 residues. The CDR3 sequence is CASSKGYRGGGTTDTQYF. As DNA, the CDR3 is TGTGCCAGTAGTAAGGGGTACCGCGGGGGGGGAACGACAGATACGCAGTATTTT.

This rearrangement joins TRBV10-3 to TRBJ1-4, with TRBD1 matching over 7 bases. V dropped 6 bases and J dropped 5; count of bases not matched to a gene: 9. The V gene's germline CDR1 is ENHRY and CDR2 SYGVKD. The CDR3 covers 15 residues. The CDR3 bases are TGTGCCATCAGACGCGGACAGGCTCAAAATGAAAAACTGTTTTTT. This gives the protein CAIRRGQAQNEKLFF.

This sequence joins TRBV29-1 and TRBJ1-2; D is uncertain. The CDR3 runs to 10 residues. In germline, CDR1 is SQVTM, CDR2 ANQGSEA. V lost 7 bases and J lost 1, with 4 bases in between. CDR3 residues: CSGYNYGYTF. The CDR3 DNA follows: TGCAGCGGCTATAACTATGGCTACACCTTC.

This chain joins TRBV4-3 and TRBJ1-5; D not resolved. The V gene lost 3 bases and the J gene lost 3 bases, with 6 bases spanning the gap. The CDR3 sequence is 13 residues long. Per germline, CDR1 LGHNA and CDR2 YSLEER. The CDR3 sequence is CASSHGTNQPQHF. The CDR3 coding sequence is TGCGCCAGCAGCCACGGCACCAATCAGCCCCAGCATTTT.

The chain uses TRBV5-4 and TRBJ2-5; 10 bases match TRBD2. The CDR3 sequence is 16 residues long. V gave up 0 bases and J gave up 5 bases; unmatched junction bases: 7. The germline V gene has CDR1 SGHNT and CDR2 YYREEE (reference sequence). CDR3 loop: CASSLEASGSTETQYF. CDR3 sequence (DNA): TGTGCCAGCAGCTTGGAGGCTAGCGGGAGTACGGAGACCCAGTACTTC.

There are a few counts of this clone. The chain combines TRBV7-2 with TRBJ1-5; D is unclear. CDR1 and CDR2 from the germline V gene are SGHTA and FQGNSA. CDR3 length equals 13 residues. Trimming stripped 1 base from V and 6 bases from J, with 7 bases between. The CDR3, as DNA: TGTGCCAGCAGCTTAGATCTAGGTCAGCCCCAGCATTTT. It specifies CASSLDLGQPQHF. Full variable domain (missing parts from reference TRBV7-2 and TRBJ1-5): GAGVSQSPSNKVTEKGKDVELRCDPISGHTALYWYRQSLGQGLEFLIYFQGNSAPDKSGLPSDRFSAERTGGSVSTLTIQRTQQEDSAVYLCASSLDLGQPQHFGDGTRLSIL.

This chain joins TRBV5-1 and TRBJ1-2, with no clear D. The length of the CDR3 is 13 residues. Between the trimmed V and J ends, which lost 4 bases and 8 bases, there was a span of 15 bases. The germline gives CDR1 SGHRS, CDR2 YFSETQ. The CDR3 DNA reads TGCGCCAGCAGCCGGACGGAGGGATCGGGCTACACCTTC. Protein sequence: CASSRTEGSGYTF. The variable domain in full, completed from reference TRBV5-1 and TRBJ1-2, reads KAGVTQTPRYLIKTRGQQVTLSCSPISGHRSVSWYQQTPGQGLQFLFEYFSETQRNKGNFPGRFSGRQFSNSRSEMNVSTLELGDSALYLCASSRTEGSGYTFGSGTRLTVV.

The chain combines TRBV9 with TRBJ1-2, with a tentative D call TRBD1 (6 bases). The CDR3 covers 14 residues. CDR1 and CDR2 from the germline V gene are SGDLS and YYNGEE. The V gene lost 4 bases and the J gene lost 5 bases, with 15 bases spanning the gap. The CDR3 DNA sequence: TGTGCCAGCAGCCCACAGGGAGGAGGGTATGGCTACACCTTC. It codes for CASSPQGGGYGYTF.

The genes are TRBV30 and TRBJ1-2, with D possibly matching TRBD1 (6 bases). This CDR3 contains 15 residues. Trimming removed 3 bases from V and 1 base from J, with 15 bases in between. CDR1 is GTSNPN and CDR2 is SVGIG in the germline V gene (reference sequence). The CDR3 region has the DNA TGTGCCTGGAGGGGTCGGACAGCGCTTAACTATGGCTACACCTTC. Residues: CAWRGRTALNYGYTF.

This clone has at least ten counts. V gene TRBV27 combines with J gene TRBJ2-1; 9 bases match TRBD2. Germline-derived CDR1 and CDR2 are MNHEY and SMNVEV (reference sequence). J was trimmed by 6 bases and V by 5 bases; bases with no gene match: 14. The CDR3 is 17 amino acids. Written as DNA, the CDR3 is TGTGCCAGCAGTCTCCCCCTTCTAGCGGGAAGACCCAATGAGCAGTTCTTC. This sequence encodes CASSLPLLAGRPNEQFF.

The chain uses TRBV5-1 and TRBJ1-1; 7 bases align to TRBD1. The V segment lost 2 bases and the J segment 2 bases; nucleotides outside the gene matches: 6. The V gene's germline CDR1 is SGHRS and CDR2 YFSETQ. The CDR3 is made up of 15 amino acids. CDR3 residues: CASSLGWDRNTEAFF. In DNA, the CDR3 is TGCGCCAGCAGCTTAGGATGGGACAGAAACACTGAAGCTTTCTTT. Together with reference TRBV5-1 and TRBJ1-1, the CDR3 gives the full variable domain: KAGVTQTPRYLIKTRGQQVTLSCSPISGHRSVSWYQQTPGQGLQFLFEYFSETQRNKGNFPGRFSGRQFSNSRSEMNVSTLELGDSALYLCASSLGWDRNTEAFFGQGTRLTVV.

The chain joins TRBV7-1 to TRBJ2-1; 9 bases are a match to TRBD2. TRBV7-1 is an ORF; its function is uncertain. V was clipped by 3 bases and J by 0 bases; unmatched bases: 27. This CDR3 is 24 amino acids long. The CDR3 spells CASSSPSTGPGSVAGEGSYNEQFF. CDR3 sequence (DNA): TGTGCCAGCAGCTCGCCATCGACAGGCCCCGGATCGGTAGCGGGAGAAGGCTCCTACAATGAGCAGTTCTTC.

This chain joins TRBV9 and TRBJ2-5; no clear D. The CDR3 runs 16 residues. Germline values: CDR1 SGDLS, CDR2 YYNGEE. The ends were cut back, 0 bases at V and 5 bases at J, with 17 bases in the middle. The CDR3: CASSVGPDALWETQYF. The CDR3 DNA follows: TGTGCCAGCAGCGTAGGGCCAGACGCGCTTTGGGAGACCCAGTACTTC.